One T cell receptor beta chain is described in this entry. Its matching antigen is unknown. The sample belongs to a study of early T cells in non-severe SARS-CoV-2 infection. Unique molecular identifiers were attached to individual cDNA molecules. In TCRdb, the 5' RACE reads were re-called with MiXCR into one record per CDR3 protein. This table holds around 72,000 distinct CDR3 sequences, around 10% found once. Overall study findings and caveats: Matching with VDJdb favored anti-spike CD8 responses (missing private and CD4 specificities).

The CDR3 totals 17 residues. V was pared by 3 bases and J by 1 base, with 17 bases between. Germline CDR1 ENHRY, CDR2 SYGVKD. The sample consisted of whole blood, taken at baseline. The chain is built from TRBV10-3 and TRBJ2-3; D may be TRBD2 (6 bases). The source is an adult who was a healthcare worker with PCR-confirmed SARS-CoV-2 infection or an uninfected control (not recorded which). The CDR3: CAISDFRPGGGTDTQYF. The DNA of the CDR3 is TGTGCCATCAGTGATTTTAGACCCGGGGGTGGCACAGATACGCAGTATTTT.